These 14 T cell receptor beta chains came from one sample sequenced in a study of shared clonotypes between healthy human individuals. Repertoires were generated with immunoSEQ multiplex PCR, while TCRdb's copy carries only in-frame clones and drops some. Here the sample spans 1,500,000 or so clones, 98% to 99% being singletons. The sequencing input was naive CD4+ T cells sorted from blood. The subset was: CD45RA+ positively selected. Receptors originate from a man younger than 40 in good health.

This clone was observed a single time. The chain joins TRBV5-5 to TRBJ2-5; no reliable D call. The germline gives CDR1 SGHKS, CDR2 YYEKEE (reference sequence). The V end was cut by 0 bases, the J end by 1 base, with 7 bases between. The CDR3 has 14 residues. The CDR3 sequence is CASSLGAAQETQYF. The CDR3 region has the DNA TGTGCCAGCAGCTTGGGGGCGGCCCAAGAGACCCAGTACTTC.

A word on this clone: Other DNA sequences in this specimen translate into the identical CDR3. V usage is TRBV5-1 and J usage is TRBJ2-5, with D unclear. Germline-derived CDR1 and CDR2 are SGHRS and YFSETQ. The CDR3 has 13 residues. The V end was cut by 2 bases, the J end by 5 bases, with 10 bases between. The CDR3 coding sequence is TGCGCCAGCAGCTTCCCAGCTGGGGAGACCCAGTACTTC. Amino acids: CASSFPAGETQYF.

V and J are TRBV6-1 and TRBJ2-7; 9 bases agree with TRBD2. Trimming removed 6 bases from V and 3 bases from J; junction bases left unmatched: 3. Germline lookup yields CDR1 MNHNS and CDR2 SASEGT. The CDR3 loop spans 13 amino acids. The CDR3 sequence is CASSISGSYEQYF. For the CDR3, the DNA is TGTGCCAGCAGCATTAGCGGGAGCTACGAGCAGTACTTC.

V is TRBV5-8 and J is TRBJ2-1, with D uncertain. V lost 2 bases to trimming and J lost 7 bases, with 7 bases between them. This CDR3 is 12 amino acids long. Germline V lookup: CDR1 SGHTS, CDR2 YDEGEE. CDR3 sequence reads: CASSLWLNEQFF. In DNA form, the CDR3 reads TGTGCCAGCAGCTTATGGCTTAATGAGCAGTTCTTC.

The chain combines TRBV28 with TRBJ2-7; D may be TRBD2 (6 bases). This CDR3 is built from 13 residues. The germline CDR1 and CDR2 sequences are MDHEN and SYDVKM. Trimming pared 6 bases from V and 1 base from J, leaving 10 bases between. CDR3 bases: TGTGCCAGCAGCTCGGGGACTTCCTACGAGCAGTACTTC. This translates into CASSSGTSYEQYF.

As concerns this clone: In the same sample, other DNA sequences code for this CDR3. The chain is built from TRBV6-1 and TRBJ1-1; D unclear. CDR1 MNHNS and CDR2 SASEGT come from the germline V gene. CDR3 size: 11 residues. The V end was cut by 10 bases, the J end by 0 bases, with 6 bases between. The CDR3 DNA sequence: TGTGCCACCAGCATGAACACTGAAGCTTTCTTT. Its protein is CATSMNTEAFF.

The chain links TRBV27 to TRBJ1-2; no definite D call. Germline V CDR1 and CDR2: MNHEY, SMNVEV (reference sequence). This CDR3 is built from 13 residues. Trimming pared 2 bases from V and 7 bases from J, leaving 11 bases between. The CDR3 here is CASSLEGIGGYTF. The CDR3 nucleotides read TGTGCCAGCAGTTTAGAGGGAATAGGTGGCTACACCTTC.

The V gene is TRBV6-7, the J gene TRBJ1-2; TRBD1 matches 8 bases. TRBV6-7 is given ORF status, its function remaining uncertain. V trimming: 7 bases; J trimming: 1 base; junction bases outside the gene matches: 2. The CDR3 loop spans 13 amino acids. The CDR3 protein is CASTGTGNYGYTF. The CDR3 DNA reads TGTGCCAGCACTGGGACAGGTAACTATGGCTACACCTTC.

The rearrangement links TRBV11-2 to TRBJ2-1; 8 bases agree with TRBD2. V was clipped by 2 bases and J by 0 bases; unmatched bases: 6. Germline CDR1 reads SGHAT; CDR2 reads FQNNGV. The CDR3 has 17 amino acids. CDR3 protein: CASSLLWREDSYNEQFF. CDR3 DNA sequence: TGTGCCAGCAGCTTACTATGGCGGGAGGACTCCTACAATGAGCAGTTCTTC.

The table lists this clone with a count of one. This CDR3 is also generated by other DNA sequences in the sample. The chain is built from TRBV18 and TRBJ2-5; no definite D call. The CDR3 is 13 amino acids. The germline CDR1 and CDR2 sequences are KGHSH and LQKENI. V lost 1 base, J lost 5 bases, and 8 bases lay in between. CDR3 protein: CASSPRVGETQYF. The CDR3 region has the DNA TGTGCCAGCTCACCACGGGTTGGTGAGACCCAGTACTTC.

The chain couples TRBV19 to TRBJ2-2; TRBD2 is a possible D gene (5 bases). Germline V gene lookup returns CDR1 LNHDA and CDR2 SQIVND (reference sequence). The CDR3 spans 16 residues. V was clipped by 3 bases and J by 0 bases, with 11 bases between them. CDR3 nucleotides: TGTGCCAGTAGTATCCTCAGCGGCGCGAACACCGGGGAGCTGTTTTTT. Translated, it gives CASSILSGANTGELFF.

This chain joins TRBV15 and TRBJ1-4, with 7 bases that match TRBD1. Per germline, CDR1 LNHNV and CDR2 YYDKDF (reference sequence). Unmatched junction bases numbered 16, after V lost 2 bases and J lost 4 bases. This CDR3 has 19 residues. The CDR3 spells CATSRSIPNRGNYNEKLFF. CDR3 nucleotides: TGTGCCACCAGCAGATCCATCCCGAACAGGGGAAACTATAATGAAAAACTGTTTTTT.

This sequence joins TRBV11-2 and TRBJ2-5, with TRBD2 matching over 8 bases. Germline V gene lookup returns CDR1 SGHAT and CDR2 FQNNGV. V lost 0 bases, J lost 5 bases, and 5 bases stayed unmatched. The CDR3 has 15 amino acids. The chain's CDR3 is CASSLDWRGAETQYF. CDR3 bases: TGTGCCAGCAGCTTAGACTGGCGGGGGGCCGAGACCCAGTACTTC.

The V and J genes are TRBV5-1 and TRBJ2-1; no clear D gene. V gave up 5 bases and J gave up 4 bases, with 16 bases separating them. The CDR3 is made up of 15 amino acids. Germline CDR1 reads SGHRS; CDR2 reads YFSETQ. The CDR3 loop reads CASRPTRLGYNEQFF. The CDR3 bases are TGCGCCAGCAGGCCTACTCGGTTGGGGTACAATGAGCAGTTCTTC.